A single sample is the source of the 19 T cell receptor beta chains below, sequenced in a study of blood T cell repertoires in COVID-19 (dated by TCRdb to 2018 to 2021). The library was obtained by the immunoSEQ multiplex PCR assay. This is the immuneACCESS table as TCRdb keeps it, with only in-frame sequences that have V and J called. A part of the clones is gone; compared with another copy, unresolved V genes explain less than half, and the rest is unexplained. For this sample there are some 30,000 clones; 89% appear just once. Clones ranked in the top ten supply 25% to 35% of the sample. Sequenced material: peripheral blood. These receptors originate from a man aged 80 or over with acute or convalescent COVID-19.

The chain links TRBV4-1 to TRBJ2-7; possibly TRBD2 for D (5 bases). The germline gives CDR1 MGHRA, CDR2 YSYEKL. Trimming removed 0 bases at V and 2 bases at J, with 17 bases between. The CDR3 runs to 17 residues. The CDR3 reads CASSQEWSTDWTYEQYF. For the CDR3, the DNA is TGCGCCAGCAGCCAAGAATGGTCGACGGACTGGACCTACGAGCAGTACTTC.

The V call is TRBV5-1, the J call TRBJ1-4; D unclear. The CDR3 spans 15 residues. Germline lookup yields CDR1 SGHRS and CDR2 YFSETQ. V was pared by 4 bases and J by 8 bases, with 18 bases between. The CDR3 reads CASSPEAGFGEKLFF. The CDR3 coding sequence is TGCGCCAGCAGCCCTGAGGCGGGTTTCGGGGAAAAACTGTTTTTT.

The chain carries TRBV5-8 and TRBJ1-5; 10 bases map to TRBD1. Germline values: CDR1 SGHTS, CDR2 YDEGEE. CDR3 length equals 16 residues. Trimming at V came to 0 bases and at J to 8 bases, leaving 8 bases not matched to a gene. The CDR3 region is CASSLAGTGVAEPQHF. The CDR3, as DNA: TGTGCCAGCAGCTTGGCCGGGACAGGGGTGGCGGAGCCCCAGCATTTT.

The CDR3 sequence: CASSLGRFYGYTF. The CDR3 DNA is TGTGCCAGCAGCTTAGGCAGGTTCTATGGCTACACCTTC. The J gene is TRBJ1-2, the V gene TRBV7-2; no clear D. Trimming removed 1 base from V and 4 bases from J, with 7 bases in between. Germline V CDR1 and CDR2: SGHTA, FQGNSA. The CDR3 covers 13 residues.

This sequence joins TRBV5-1 and TRBJ2-1; 8 positions match TRBD2. The CDR3 is 14 residues long. Germline CDR1 and CDR2: SGHRS and YFSETQ. After removal of 2 bases from V and 5 bases from J, the junction contained 3 bases not matched to a gene. The CDR3 DNA sequence: TGCGCCAGCAGCTTACTAGCGGCCGACAATGAGCAGTTCTTC. Residues: CASSLLAADNEQFF. The variable domain in full, with the rest retrieved from reference TRBV5-1 and TRBJ2-1, is KAGVTQTPRYLIKTRGQQVTLSCSPISGHRSVSWYQQTPGQGLQFLFEYFSETQRNKGNFPGRFSGRQFSNSRSEMNVSTLELGDSALYLCASSLLAADNEQFFGPGTRLTVL.

The chain couples TRBV19 to TRBJ2-3; TRBD1 is a possible D gene (6 bases). Germline CDR1 is LNHDA and CDR2 is SQIVND (reference sequence). This CDR3 has 15 amino acids. Trimming took 4 bases from V and 5 from J, leaving 16 bases between them. The CDR3 DNA reads as TGTGCCAGTAGTACACCCGGGACACCACGAGATACGCAGTATTTT. It yields the protein CASSTPGTPRDTQYF.

V is TRBV11-3 and J is TRBJ1-1; 7 positions agree with TRBD1. Unmatched junction bases numbered 5, after V lost 0 bases and J lost 1 base. Germline V lookup: CDR1 SGHNT, CDR2 YENEEA. CDR3 length: 16 residues. The CDR3 DNA is TGTGCCAGCAGCTTAGATCGAGGGGGCTCGAACACTGAAGCTTTCTTT. This translates into CASSLDRGGSNTEAFF.

This chain connects TRBV19 to TRBJ1-2; 7 positions agree with TRBD1. The CDR3 sequence is 17 residues long. Losses at the gene ends were 2 bases for V and 4 bases for J; bases not matched to a gene: 13. Germline V gene lookup returns CDR1 LNHDA and CDR2 SQIVND (reference sequence). The CDR3: CASSILGDSKQGYGYTF. The CDR3 nucleotides are TGTGCCAGTAGTATATTGGGGGACAGTAAACAGGGCTATGGCTACACCTTC.

This clone was counted once. The V gene is TRBV20-1, the J gene TRBJ1-5; perhaps TRBD1 as D (5 bases). This CDR3 is 14 amino acids long. Germline-derived CDR1 and CDR2 are DFQATT and SNEGSKA (reference sequence). V was shortened by 3 bases and J by 7 bases, with 16 bases between the two germline ends. CDR3 DNA sequence: TGCAGTGCTAGTCCCCCTGGGGGAGGGCAGCCCCAGCATTTT. Translation gives CSASPPGGGQPQHF.

This clone occurred a few times. The V call is TRBV18, the J call TRBJ1-3; 9 bases match TRBD1. V lost 3 bases, J lost 4 bases, and 7 bases stayed unmatched. The CDR3 extends over 16 amino acids. Germline values: CDR1 KGHSH, CDR2 LQKENI. DNA of the CDR3: TGTGCCAGCTCACCCGCCGGGACAGGGCACGGAAACACCATATATTTT. This translates into CASSPAGTGHGNTIYF.

This sequence joins TRBV29-1 and TRBJ2-1; possibly TRBD1 for D (6 bases). The CDR3 is 12 amino acids. Germline CDR1 reads SQVTM; CDR2 reads ANQGSEA. Trimming took 6 bases from V and 3 from J, leaving 9 bases between them. The CDR3 bases are TGCAGCGTGTGGGACAACTACAATGAGCAGTTCTTC. Protein product: CSVWDNYNEQFF.

By sample share, this clone is medium-sized. The rearrangement uses TRBV3-1 (or the pseudogene TRBV3-2) and TRBJ2-5; possible D gene TRBD2, 5 bases. Between the trimmed V and J ends, which lost 4 bases and 5 bases, there was a span of 20 bases. Germline V gives CDR1 LGHDT, CDR2 YNNKEL (reference sequence). The CDR3 totals 16 residues. The CDR3 sequence: CASSRAPGSGGETQYF. The CDR3 DNA reads TGTGCCAGCAGCCGAGCCCCCGGCTCGGGCGGGGAGACCCAGTACTTC.

The chain uses TRBV28 and TRBJ2-1; no clear D. Trimming left V 6 bases short and J 0 bases short, with 3 bases between. Germline assignment: CDR1 MDHEN and CDR2 SYDVKM. The CDR3 has 12 amino acids. The CDR3 DNA sequence: TGTGCCAGCAGCAACTCCTACAATGAGCAGTTCTTC. Amino acids: CASSNSYNEQFF.

The chain carries TRBV3-1 (or the pseudogene TRBV3-2) and TRBJ2-7; D not certain. Trimming shortened V by 0 bases and J by 1 base, and 7 bases separated the two germline ends. This CDR3 spans 14 amino acids. CDR1 and CDR2 from the germline V gene are LGHDT and YNNKEL (reference sequence). Written as DNA, the CDR3 is TGTGCCAGCAGCCAAGACGGGTCTTCCTACGAGCAGTACTTC. Protein product: CASSQDGSSYEQYF.

As regards this clone: One end of the junction fails to match germline, which may point to a read error. The rearrangement joins TRBV5-1 to TRBJ2-3; weak D call: TRBD2 (6 bases). Germline CDR1 SGHRS, CDR2 YFSETQ. The CDR3 loop spans 17 amino acids. The CDR3 here is CASSLSSVGAFTDMQYF. The CDR3 bases are TGCGCCAGCAGCTTGTCTAGCGTTGGGGCTTTCACAGATATGCAGTATTTT.

The J gene is TRBJ2-2, the V gene TRBV19, with 7 nucleotides matching TRBD2. Per germline, CDR1 LNHDA and CDR2 SQIVND (reference sequence). The CDR3 consists of 15 residues. V gave up 2 bases and J gave up 6 bases; unmatched junction bases: 6. CDR3 sequence (DNA): TGTGCCAGTAGTATACAGGTAGCGGGTTCCGGGGAGCTGTTTTTT. It yields the protein CASSIQVAGSGELFF.

The rearrangement links TRBV6-5 to TRBJ1-1; D might be TRBD1 (6 bases). Trimming stripped 4 bases from V and 4 bases from J, with 13 bases between. Germline V gene sequence: CDR1 MNHEY, CDR2 SVGAGI. CDR3 length equals 14 residues. The CDR3 is CASSSQGSGTEAFF. The CDR3, as DNA: TGTGCCAGCAGTTCACAGGGCTCAGGCACTGAAGCTTTCTTT.

The chain recombines TRBV5-1 with TRBJ1-5; D is perhaps TRBD1 (5 bases). The CDR3 covers 13 residues. With 0 bases removed from V and 9 bases from J, the gap between germline ends came to 10 bases. Germline V gene sequence: CDR1 SGHRS, CDR2 YFSETQ. In nucleotides, the CDR3 is TGCGCCAGCAGCTTGGAGGGACTTGGGCCCCAGCATTTT. Encoded protein: CASSLEGLGPQHF.

This rearrangement joins TRBV7-2 to TRBJ2-5; 9 positions match TRBD2. V gave up 5 bases and J gave up 4 bases; unmatched junction bases: 17. The length of the CDR3 is 18 residues. Germline-derived CDR1 and CDR2 are SGHTA and FQGNSA. The CDR3 spells CASSQGRVAGALGETQYF. The CDR3 DNA sequence: TGTGCCAGCAGCCAGGGGAGGGTAGCGGGAGCACTGGGAGAGACCCAGTACTTC. Combining the CDR3 with reference TRBV7-2 and TRBJ2-5 gives the whole variable domain GAGVSQSPSNKVTEKGKDVELRCDPISGHTALYWYRQSLGQGLEFLIYFQGNSAPDKSGLPSDRFSAERTGGSVSTLTIQRTQQEDSAVYLCASSQGRVAGALGETQYFGPGTRLLVL.